This paragraph covers one TCR beta chain sequence. The record originates from a study of human thymus T cells. Germline CDR1 is MDHEN and CDR2 is SYDVKM. The CDR3 length is 12 residues. V was pared by 8 bases and J by 4 bases, with 4 bases of the junction left unmatched. Finnish infants who were healthy and having corrective surgery for congenital heart defects made up the donors. During surgery, about 0.5-1 mL peripheral blood was drawn from four of eight donors. Genomic DNA was extracted from every available blood leukocyte. Data came from immunoSEQ multiplex PCR; TCRdb stores just in-frame clones and leaves some out. The sample has tens of thousands of clones, 94% seen once; the top ten hold about 0.12%.

Sequencing used blood. This TCR derives from a boy under two years old with a congenital heart defect but otherwise immunologically healthy. The V call is TRBV28, the J call TRBJ1-2, with 7 bases identical to TRBD1. CDR3 coding DNA: TGTGCCAGCTGCGCAGGGGGCTATGGCTACACCTTC. It codes for CASCAGGYGYTF.